This T cell receptor (beta chain) was identified during a study of metastatic and nonmetastatic thyroid tumors. Via MiXCR, TCRdb re-called the PCR reads. The top ten clones hold roughly 3.8% of a sample with 50,000 or so clones, roughly a fifth of them seen once. Unmatched junction bases numbered 15, after V lost 3 bases and J lost 5 bases. This CDR3 region has 18 residues. Germline V gene sequence: CDR1 MDHEN, CDR2 SYDVKM. There were no patients who had received any treatment before thyroid surgery. The chain employs TRBV28 and TRBJ2-7, with 11 bases matching TRBD2. The source is a male donor with papillary thyroid cancer or a benign thyroid nodule (not recorded which). Some clones in this sample may be carry-over from other donors' samples. Sequenced: blood. In nucleotides, the CDR3 is TGTGCCAGCAGTTTTGGCCCCGCCACTAGCGGGAGTTCCCACGAGCAGTACTTC. Its translation is CASSFGPATSGSSHEQYF. Based on the CDR3 plus reference TRBV28 and TRBJ2-7, the full variable domain is DVKVTQSSRYLVKRTGEKVFLECVQDMDHENMFWYRQDPGLGLRLIYFSYDVKMKEKGDIPEGYSVSREKKERFSLILESASTNQTSMYLCASSFGPATSGSSHEQYFGPGTRLTVT.